Following are 13 T cell receptor beta chains from one sample sequenced in a study of tumor-infiltrating lymphocytes in localized non-small cell lung cancer. Sequencing used immunoSEQ multiplex PCR; TCRdb keeps in-frame clones, though not all of them. The sample holds roughly 9,500 clones, about two thirds seen once. Sequencing was done on a sample of lung tumor tissue. The source of these receptors is a human donor with non-small cell lung cancer.

The V gene is TRBV19, the J gene TRBJ1-4; D possibly corresponds to TRBD1 (6 bases). Germline CDR1 LNHDA, CDR2 SQIVND (reference sequence). The CDR3 covers 14 residues. V lost 6 bases and J lost 7, with 15 bases in between. The DNA of the CDR3 is TGTGCCAGTAGGCAAGGACAGCCGAGTGAAAAACTGTTTTTT. Translating it yields CASRQGQPSEKLFF.

The chain is built from TRBV30 and TRBJ2-7, with D perhaps TRBD2 (6 bases). Trimming pared 0 bases from V and 0 bases from J, leaving 9 bases between. This CDR3 spans 14 amino acids. From germline, CDR1 is GTSNPN and CDR2 SVGIG (reference sequence). The CDR3 nucleotides are TGTGCCTGGAGTGTCGGAGGGAGCTCCTACGAGCAGTACTTC. The encoded protein is CAWSVGGSSYEQYF.

Notes on this clone: One junction end does not reproduce the germline sequence, and a read error may be involved. V and J are TRBV4-1 and TRBJ2-2; 7 bases match TRBD2. The CDR3 spans 15 residues. Germline-derived CDR1 and CDR2 are MGHRA and YSYEKL. CDR3 bases: TGCGCCAGCAGCCGTAGGGAGGGTTACACCGGAGAGCTGTTTTTT. Translating it yields CASSRREGYTGELFF.

By proportion, this clone is medium-sized. The rearrangement uses TRBV4-3 and TRBJ1-1, with 8 positions matching TRBD1. CDR1 LGHNA and CDR2 YSLEER come from the germline V gene. The J segment lost 4 bases and the V segment lost 11 bases, leaving 3 bases of the junction unmatched. The CDR3 covers 11 residues. DNA for the CDR3: TGCGCCTCACAGGGGGGCACTGAAGCTTTCTTT. It translates to CASQGGTEAFF.

The genes are TRBV4-2 and TRBJ2-1, with TRBD2 matching 9 bases. The V gene's germline CDR1 is LGHNA and CDR2 YNFKEQ. This CDR3 has 16 residues. The V and J ends lost 1 base and 9 bases, in that order; junction bases with no gene match: 10. The CDR3 nucleotides are TGTGCCAGCAGCCAAGTCGCGGGGGGGGCTAATCGTGAGCAGTTCTTC. Its protein product is CASSQVAGGANREQFF.

The chain uses TRBV5-1 and TRBJ1-2; perhaps TRBD1 as D (6 bases). Trimming stripped 4 bases from V and 4 bases from J, with 17 bases between. There are 15 residues in the CDR3. Germline CDR1 reads SGHRS; CDR2 reads YFSETQ. The CDR3 DNA follows: TGCGCCAGCAGCAGGGGGGACTCAGAAAGCTATGGCTACACCTTC. As protein: CASSRGDSESYGYTF. The entire variable domain, with the rest obtained from reference TRBV5-1 and TRBJ1-2, is as follows: KAGVTQTPRYLIKTRGQQVTLSCSPISGHRSVSWYQQTPGQGLQFLFEYFSETQRNKGNFPGRFSGRQFSNSRSEMNVSTLELGDSALYLCASSRGDSESYGYTFGSGTRLTVV.

The J gene is TRBJ1-3, the V gene TRBV19; TRBD1 is a possible D gene (6 bases). V was shortened by 5 bases and J by 9 bases, with 17 bases between the two germline ends. The CDR3 covers 14 residues. Germline values: CDR1 LNHDA, CDR2 SQIVND (reference sequence). The CDR3 DNA sequence: TGTGCCAGTAGTCTAGGACAGAGCCTAAGCACCATATATTTT. Translation: CASSLGQSLSTIYF.

This sequence joins TRBV5-5 and TRBJ2-3; TRBD1 agrees at 8 bases. The CDR3 contains 16 residues. The trim removed 4 bases at V and 3 bases at J, leaving 10 bases unmatched. Germline loops: CDR1 SGHKS, CDR2 YYEKEE (reference sequence). CDR3 region: CASSRQGQGRTDTQYF. The CDR3 DNA follows: TGTGCCAGCAGCCGCCAAGGACAGGGTAGGACAGATACGCAGTATTTT. Using reference TRBV5-5 and TRBJ2-3 for the parts outside the CDR3, the full variable domain is DAGVTQSPTHLIKTRGQQVTLRCSPISGHKSVSWYQQVLGQGPQFIFQYYEKEERGRGNFPDRFSARQFPNYSSELNVNALLLGDSALYLCASSRQGQGRTDTQYFGPGTRLTVL.

The chain combines TRBV11-2 with TRBJ1-1, with 9 bases identical to TRBD1. This CDR3 spans 17 amino acids. Trimming removed 3 bases from V and 0 bases from J; junction bases left unmatched: 8. The germline gives CDR1 SGHAT, CDR2 FQNNGV. In nucleotides, the CDR3 is TGTGCCAGCAGCTTCGGGACAGGGAATTTTGTGAACACTGAAGCTTTCTTT. This encodes CASSFGTGNFVNTEAFF.

The chain carries TRBV30 and TRBJ2-7; 9 nucleotides line up with TRBD1. The CDR3 loop spans 14 amino acids. From germline, CDR1 is GTSNPN and CDR2 SVGIG (reference sequence). V shed 4 bases, J shed 4 bases, and the junction held 8 bases outside the gene matches. The CDR3 loop reads CAWNLGTGPYEQYF. The CDR3 DNA reads TGTGCCTGGAACCTCGGGACAGGGCCTTACGAGCAGTACTTC.

This sequence joins TRBV19 and TRBJ1-1, with D tentatively TRBD1 (6 bases). The CDR3 runs to 15 residues. V gave up 3 bases and J gave up 1 base, with 12 bases separating them. CDR1 and CDR2 from the germline V gene are LNHDA and SQIVND (reference sequence). CDR3 amino acids: CASSMLLQGNTEAFF. In DNA form, the CDR3 reads TGTGCCAGTAGTATGCTTCTACAGGGGAACACTGAAGCTTTCTTT.

Only one count was recorded for this clone. The chain has TRBV7-2 and TRBJ1-1; 7 bases align to TRBD1. Trimming at V came to 5 bases and at J to 1 base, leaving 4 bases not matched to a gene. CDR1 and CDR2 (germline): SGHTA, FQGNSA. The CDR3 has 14 residues. DNA of the CDR3: TGTGCCAGCAGCCTCAGACAGGGGAACACTGAAGCTTTCTTT. Translation gives CASSLRQGNTEAFF.

The chain couples TRBV15 to TRBJ1-1, with TRBD1 matching 9 bases. Trimming took 5 bases from V and 2 from J; bases not matched to a gene: 6. Per germline, CDR1 LNHNV and CDR2 YYDKDF (reference sequence). The CDR3 extends over 15 amino acids. The CDR3 nucleotides are TGTGCCACCAGCGTCCGGGGACAGGGCAACACTGAAGCTTTCTTT. Protein: CATSVRGQGNTEAFF.